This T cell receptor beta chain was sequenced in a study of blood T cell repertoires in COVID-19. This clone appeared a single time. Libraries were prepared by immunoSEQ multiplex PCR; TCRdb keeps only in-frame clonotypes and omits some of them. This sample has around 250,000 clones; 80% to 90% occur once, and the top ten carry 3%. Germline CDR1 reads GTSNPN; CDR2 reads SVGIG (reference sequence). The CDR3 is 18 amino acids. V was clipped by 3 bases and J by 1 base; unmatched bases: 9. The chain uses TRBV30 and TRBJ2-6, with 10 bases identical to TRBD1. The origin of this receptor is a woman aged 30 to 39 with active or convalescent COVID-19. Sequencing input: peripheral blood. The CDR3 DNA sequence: TGTGCCTGGAGGCCCCGGGACAGGGGACGATCTGGGGCCAACGTCCTGACTTTC. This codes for CAWRPRDRGRSGANVLTF.